A single sample gave rise to the 22 T cell receptor beta chains below, sequenced in a study of beta chain features in type 1 diabetes. Study observations and caveats: Shortening of TCRB CDR3s, moderate but significant, appeared in all four CD4+ subsets of Type 1 diabetes patients.

The sequenced template was cDNA made from the entire isolated RNA. Libraries were prepared by immunoSEQ multiplex PCR; TCRdb keeps only in-frame clonotypes and omits some of them. The sample yields about 700,000 clones, 13% seen once. These receptors have no known antigen. Sequencing was performed on naive CD4+ T cells from blood. These receptors all stem from a man younger than 30 with type 1 diabetes.

In this sample, this clone turned up a few times. J is TRBJ2-4 and V is TRBV5-4; 9 bases line up with TRBD1. CDR1 is SGHNT and CDR2 is YYREEE in the germline V gene (reference sequence). V gave up 3 bases and J gave up 2 bases; unmatched junction bases: 3. The CDR3 length is 15 residues. The CDR3 loop is CASSWDRETKNIQYF. CDR3 coding DNA: TGTGCCAGCAGCTGGGACAGGGAGACCAAAAACATTCAGTACTTC.

This clone was seen only once. This chain links TRBV7-6 with TRBJ2-3; perhaps TRBD1 as D (5 bases). CDR3 length: 15 residues. Looked up from germline, CDR1 is SGHVS and CDR2 is FNYEAQ. Trimming removed 1 base from V and 0 bases from J, with 8 bases in between. The CDR3: CASSLGPGSTDTQYF. The CDR3 bases are TGTGCCAGCAGCTTAGGGCCAGGGAGCACAGATACGCAGTATTTT.

This clone turned up a few times. J is TRBJ2-5 and V is TRBV6-5, with a weak D call TRBD2 (6 bases). The germline V gene encodes CDR1 MNHEY and CDR2 SVGAGI. The CDR3 runs to 14 residues. Deletions cut 2 bases from V and 5 bases from J, with 12 bases between. The CDR3 region is CASSYLRGRETQYF. For the CDR3, the DNA is TGTGCCAGCAGTTACCTGCGGGGTCGGGAGACCCAGTACTTC.

The chain joins TRBV15 to TRBJ1-3; D unresolved. V dropped 4 bases and J dropped 4 bases, with 20 bases sitting between them. The CDR3 is 17 amino acids. Germline CDR1 LNHNV, CDR2 YYDKDF (reference sequence). The CDR3 DNA reads as TGTGCCACCAGCACCCCCCGTGAGAGGACCTTCGGAAACACCATATATTTT. Its protein is CATSTPRERTFGNTIYF. Complete variable domain (other parts from reference TRBV15 and TRBJ1-3): DAMVIQNPRYQVTQFGKPVTLSCSQTLNHNVMYWYQQKSSQAPKLLFHYYDKDFNNEADTPDNFQSRRPNTSFCFLDIRSPGLGDTAMYLCATSTPRERTFGNTIYFGEGSWLTVV.

The rearrangement uses TRBV10-3 and TRBJ2-1; tentative D call: TRBD1 (6 bases). CDR1 is ENHRY and CDR2 is SYGVKD in the germline V gene. The CDR3 consists of 15 residues. Trimming removed 0 bases at V and 6 bases at J, with 12 bases between. The CDR3, as DNA: TGTGCCATCAGTGAGTCGAACAGGGTCAGCAATGAGCAGTTCTTC. This encodes CAISESNRVSNEQFF.

This clone appeared a few times. The chain has TRBV10-3 and TRBJ2-2; D is unclear. Germline CDR1 is ENHRY and CDR2 is SYGVKD. This CDR3 is built from 13 residues. V gave up 4 bases and J gave up 7 bases, with 10 bases separating them. CDR3 protein: CAISVRPGGELFF. The CDR3 nucleotides read TGTGCCATCAGTGTCCGGCCGGGCGGGGAGCTGTTTTTT.

The chain combines TRBV1 with TRBJ1-2. TRBV1 is marked as a pseudogene. The CDR3 loop spans 15 amino acids. Here the CDR3 reads CTSSQDGQVEDGYTF. DNA for the CDR3: TGCACCAGCAGCCAAGATGGGCAGGTAGAGGATGGCTACACCTTC.

This clone was counted only a few times. This chain joins TRBV30 and TRBJ2-7, with D tentatively TRBD1 (5 bases). This CDR3 is built from 14 residues. Trimming stripped 1 base from V and 6 bases from J, with 16 bases between. Per germline, CDR1 GTSNPN and CDR2 SVGIG (reference sequence). DNA for the CDR3: TGTGCCTGGAGTGCCTACCAGGGAATCGGCGAGCAGTACTTC. Its protein is CAWSAYQGIGEQYF.

This clone was counted only a few times. CDR3 amino acids: CAWSGRRDRAGEQYF. The CDR3 coding sequence is TGTGCCTGGAGTGGCCGCCGGGACAGGGCTGGGGAGCAGTACTTC. The chain joins TRBV30 to TRBJ2-7; 9 nucleotides match TRBD1. The V and J ends lost 1 base and 7 bases, in that order; junction bases with no gene match: 11. The CDR3 totals 15 residues. The germline V gene has CDR1 GTSNPN and CDR2 SVGIG (reference sequence).

The chain joins TRBV5-1 to TRBJ2-3, with 8 positions matching TRBD2. Losses at the gene ends were 4 bases for V and 0 bases for J; bases not matched to a gene: 7. The CDR3 totals 16 residues. The germline V gene encodes CDR1 SGHRS and CDR2 YFSETQ. The CDR3 DNA reads as TGCGCCAGCAGCCTGGAGCGGGGGCTGAGCACAGATACGCAGTATTTT. Residues: CASSLERGLSTDTQYF.

This clone was counted only a few times. The rearrangement links TRBV30 to TRBJ1-1, with D possibly being TRBD1 (5 bases). Trimming cost V 0 bases and J 11 bases, with 16 bases left between them. Germline-derived CDR1 and CDR2 are GTSNPN and SVGIG (reference sequence). This CDR3 contains 13 residues. CDR3 coding DNA: TGTGCCTGGAGTGTACGGTGGGACGGGAGGGCTTTCTTT. Its protein product is CAWSVRWDGRAFF.

This clone was picked up a small number of times. The gene calls are TRBV9 and TRBJ2-7; TRBD1 is a possible D gene (6 bases). There are 17 residues in the CDR3. Germline V gene sequence: CDR1 SGDLS, CDR2 YYNGEE. V was shortened by 3 bases and J by 4 bases, with 23 bases between the two germline ends. The CDR3 coding sequence is TGTGCCAGCAGCGCCGGAAGGGGGACGGACGGGGCTTACGAGCAGTACTTC. Translation gives CASSAGRGTDGAYEQYF. The full variable domain, completed using reference TRBV9 and TRBJ2-7, is DSGVTQTPKHLITATGQRVTLRCSPRSGDLSVYWYQQSLDQGLQFLIQYYNGEERAKGNILERFSAQQFPDLHSELNLSSLELGDSALYFCASSAGRGTDGAYEQYFGPGTRLTVT.

The rearrangement links TRBV30 to TRBJ1-1; possible D gene TRBD1, 5 bases. V gave up 4 bases and J gave up 1 base, with 13 bases separating them. The CDR3 length is 14 residues. Germline loops: CDR1 GTSNPN, CDR2 SVGIG (reference sequence). Here the CDR3 DNA reads TGTGCCTGGAAGGTCGGAGGGGAGAACACTGAAGCTTTCTTT. Its protein product is CAWKVGGENTEAFF.

The chain employs TRBV7-8 and TRBJ1-4; D unresolved. With 4 bases removed from V and 7 bases from J, the gap between germline ends came to 13 bases. CDR3 size: 14 residues. Germline values: CDR1 SGHVS, CDR2 FQNEAQ. CDR3 DNA sequence: TGTGCCAGCAGCTCGTACACCTCGGGTGAAAAACTGTTTTTT. Amino acids: CASSSYTSGEKLFF.

Here the CDR3 reads CASSPAGPSSYEQYF. DNA for the CDR3: TGTGCCAGCAGCCCGGCAGGTCCCAGCTCCTACGAGCAGTACTTC. This chain connects TRBV28 to TRBJ2-7; no firm D call. Germline CDR1 reads MDHEN; CDR2 reads SYDVKM. Trimming pared 6 bases from V and 0 bases from J, leaving 15 bases between. The CDR3 covers 15 residues.

The genes are TRBV15 and TRBJ2-7; D not certain. CDR1 and CDR2 from the germline V gene are LNHNV and YYDKDF (reference sequence). The CDR3 has 14 residues. With 8 bases removed from V and 3 bases from J, the gap between germline ends came to 17 bases. The CDR3 DNA sequence: TGTGCCACCGCGGAGTACGGTGTAATCTACGAGCAGTACTTC. Amino acids: CATAEYGVIYEQYF.

This clone has a handful of counts. The chain employs TRBV28 and TRBJ2-7; D not resolved. The CDR3 covers 13 residues. Germline CDR1 MDHEN, CDR2 SYDVKM. V was clipped by 5 bases and J by 0 bases, with 8 bases between them. This CDR3 is CASSDASSYEQYF. In nucleotides, the CDR3 is TGTGCCAGCAGTGATGCCAGCTCCTACGAGCAGTACTTC.

With respect to this clone: At the DNA level, this CDR3 is encoded by other sequences in the same sample as well. V and J are TRBV5-1 and TRBJ2-5; D is unclear. The V gene's germline CDR1 is SGHRS and CDR2 YFSETQ. The CDR3 sequence is 12 residues long. V was trimmed by 1 base and J by 3 bases, leaving 4 bases between them. For the CDR3, the DNA is TGCGCCAGCAGCTTGACCGAAGAGACCCAGTACTTC. It is translated as CASSLTEETQYF. The variable domain in full, with the rest retrieved from reference TRBV5-1 and TRBJ2-5, is KAGVTQTPRYLIKTRGQQVTLSCSPISGHRSVSWYQQTPGQGLQFLFEYFSETQRNKGNFPGRFSGRQFSNSRSEMNVSTLELGDSALYLCASSLTEETQYFGPGTRLLVL.

This clone was seen a handful of times. The V gene is TRBV4-1, the J gene TRBJ2-2; D is undetermined. Deletions cut 0 bases from V and 3 bases from J, with 5 bases between. The CDR3 runs 14 residues. Germline CDR1 and CDR2: MGHRA and YSYEKL. The CDR3 DNA is TGCGCCAGCAGCCAAGAATGGGACACCGGGGAGCTGTTTTTT. Translation gives CASSQEWDTGELFF.

Only a few counts were recorded for this clone. The J gene is TRBJ2-5, the V gene TRBV30; D unresolved. Germline lookup yields CDR1 GTSNPN and CDR2 SVGIG (reference sequence). CDR3 length: 13 amino acids. Trimming shortened V by 3 bases and J by 3 bases, and 11 bases separated the two germline ends. The CDR3 DNA reads TGTGCCTGGAGCCTCGGTACAGAAGAGACCCAGTACTTC. Translation: CAWSLGTEETQYF. Based on the CDR3 plus reference TRBV30 and TRBJ2-5, the full variable domain is SQTIHQWPATLVQPVGSPLSLECTVEGTSNPNLYWYRQAAGRGLQLLFYSVGIGQISSEVPQNLSASRPQDRQFILSSKKLLLSDSGFYLCAWSLGTEETQYFGPGTRLLVL.

The genes are TRBV10-3 and TRBJ2-3; tentatively, D is TRBD1 or TRBD2 (5 bases each). CDR1 ENHRY and CDR2 SYGVKD come from the germline V gene. The V gene lost 3 bases and the J gene lost 5 bases, with 15 bases spanning the gap. The CDR3 length is 15 residues. CDR3 coding DNA: TGTGCCATCAGTGACTCCGCAGGGACGGGAGATACGCAGTATTTT. Amino acid sequence: CAISDSAGTGDTQYF.

This sequence joins TRBV5-6 and TRBJ2-1; 10 bases are a match to TRBD1. V shed 3 bases and J 6 bases; nucleotides not matched to a gene: 9. Per the germline V gene, CDR1 is SGHDT and CDR2 is YYEEEE. The CDR3 spans 16 residues. CDR3 residues: CASSSAGTGEGNEQFF. CDR3 in DNA: TGTGCCAGCAGCTCGGCCGGGACAGGGGAAGGCAATGAGCAGTTCTTC.